This T cell receptor (beta chain) was sequenced during a study of synovial regulatory T cells in juvenile arthritis. Study-level background: A few patients were therapy-naive; six received methotrexate alone.

Points from the study as a whole: Synovial Teff and blood CPL repertoires partially overlapped with iaTreg TCR repertoires, which were largely patient-private.

Median disease duration was 7 years, range 0.2-19.1. With regard to this clone: Its antigen is unidentified.

In germline, CDR1 is SGHRS, CDR2 YFSETQ. This CDR3 has 17 amino acids. No DNA was logged. Sequenced by immunoSEQ multiplex PCR; TCRdb stores in-frame clones only, minus some. The data show roughly 9,200 clones, and the top ten clones hold roughly 0.93%. The clonotype was recovered from a donor younger than 35 with juvenile idiopathic arthritis. The specimen was Treg cells from blood. Subset specified: remaining (HLA-DR-negative) circulating blood Treg cells. The chain couples TRBV5-1 to TRBJ2-4; TCRdb's D call, TRBD2, is unchecked because there is no DNA. The CDR3 loop reads CASSSSASGLAKNIQYF.